A selection of T cell receptor beta chains follows, all from one sample in a study of Graves' ophthalmopathy and Graves' hyperthyroidism. Each CDR3 protein gets one entry after TCRdb re-called the multiplex PCR reads with MiXCR. The sample yields about 620,000 distinct CDR3 sequences, 22% seen once. The specimen sequenced was peripheral blood. Source of these receptors: a woman aged 18-29 years with stable Graves' hyperthyroidism. Some clones in this sample may be carry-over from other donors' samples. Each CDR3 is given with its conserved first and last residue. Fields, in order: V gene, J gene, D gene, clone size, CDR3 DNA, CDR3 protein. The D gene is left open where the match is weak. Size is omitted from some rows. Given values are once, few, many or a class for expanded clones.

v_call: TRBV19; j_call: TRBJ1-2; d_call: -; clone_size: many; cdr3_nt: TGTGCCAGTAGTATGGACATTAACTATGGCTACACCTTC; cdr3_aa: CASSMDINYGYTF
v_call: TRBV6-5; j_call: TRBJ2-7; d_call: -; clone_size: many; cdr3_nt: TGTGCCAGCACGAACCCAGGATACGAGCAGTACTTC; cdr3_aa: CASTNPGYEQYF
v_call: TRBV20-1; j_call: TRBJ2-2; d_call: -; clone_size: -; cdr3_nt: TGCAGTGCTAGAGATTGGAGAGGAAACACCGGGGAGCTGTTTTTT; cdr3_aa: CSARDWRGNTGELFF
v_call: TRBV5-5; j_call: TRBJ2-7; d_call: -; clone_size: -; cdr3_nt: TGTGCCAGCAGCGGCCAGGGGGGGGTTGCCTACGAGCAGTACTTC; cdr3_aa: CASSGQGGVAYEQYF
v_call: TRBV5-1; j_call: TRBJ1-1; d_call: -; clone_size: many; cdr3_nt: TGCGCCAGCAGCTTGTTTTGGGGCACTGAAGCTTTCTTT; cdr3_aa: CASSLFWGTEAFF
v_call: TRBV6-2/TRBV6-3; j_call: TRBJ2-7; d_call: -; clone_size: -; cdr3_nt: TGTGCCAGCAGTTACCCCTCCCACGAGCAGTACTTC; cdr3_aa: CASSYPSHEQYF
v_call: TRBV29-1; j_call: TRBJ2-7; d_call: -; clone_size: many; cdr3_nt: TGCAGCGTTGTTGGCAGGGCCAGTATTGAGCAGTACTTC; cdr3_aa: CSVVGRASIEQYF
v_call: TRBV12-3/TRBV12-4; j_call: TRBJ2-7; d_call: -; clone_size: many; cdr3_nt: TGTGCCAGCAGTTTACTAGAGGGCTACGAGCAGTACTTC; cdr3_aa: CASSLLEGYEQYF
v_call: TRBV28; j_call: TRBJ1-1; d_call: -; clone_size: many; cdr3_nt: TGTGCCAGCAGGCCCCATTGGGGGCCCCCGGTCTTGGCTGAAGCTTTCTTT; cdr3_aa: CASRPHWGPPVLAEAFF
v_call: TRBV12-3/TRBV12-4; j_call: TRBJ1-1; d_call: -; clone_size: many; cdr3_nt: TGTGCCAGCAGTTTAAGGAGGGATGGGGGCACTGAAGCTTTCTTT; cdr3_aa: CASSLRRDGGTEAFF
v_call: TRBV12-3/TRBV12-4; j_call: TRBJ2-5; d_call: -; clone_size: many; cdr3_nt: TGTGCCAGCAGTCCCTCCCGAGCCTCCGAGACCCAGTACTTC; cdr3_aa: CASSPSRASETQYF
v_call: TRBV20-1; j_call: TRBJ1-5; d_call: -; clone_size: few; cdr3_nt: TGCAGTGCTAGCGGGGACCCCGGCAGGTCCCAGCATTTT; cdr3_aa: CSASGDPGRSQHF